The 5 T cell receptor beta chains below come from one sample, sequenced in a study of identical twins. TCRdb itself ran the 5' RACE reads through MiXCR, one entry per CDR3 protein. The table records 1,800,000 or so distinct CDR3 sequences, 25% to 35% of them present only once. Sequencing used cord blood. The receptors stem from a newborn girl in good health.

The chain is built from TRBV20-1 and TRBJ2-2, with D possibly TRBD2 on 5 matching bases. V shed 3 bases and J shed 6 bases, with 11 bases lying between them. Germline V gives CDR1 DFQATT, CDR2 SNEGSKA (reference sequence). The CDR3 has 13 amino acids. In DNA, the CDR3 is TGCAGTGCTAGTGATCGGGGTCCCGGGGAGCTGTTTTTT. It specifies CSASDRGPGELFF.

The V call is TRBV9, the J call TRBJ2-5; D ambiguous. The V gene lost 0 bases and the J gene lost 2 bases, with 8 bases spanning the gap. There are 14 residues in the CDR3. Germline CDR1 and CDR2: SGDLS and YYNGEE. The CDR3 DNA follows: TGTGCCAGCAGCGTAGGACTCCTTCAAGAGACCCAGTACTTC. It yields the protein CASSVGLLQETQYF. Full variable domain (missing parts from reference TRBV9 and TRBJ2-5): DSGVTQTPKHLITATGQRVTLRCSPRSGDLSVYWYQQSLDQGLQFLIQYYNGEERAKGNILERFSAQQFPDLHSELNLSSLELGDSALYFCASSVGLLQETQYFGPGTRLLVL.

J is TRBJ2-1 and V is TRBV27, with a weak D call TRBD2 (6 bases). Germline assignment: CDR1 MNHEY and CDR2 SMNVEV (reference sequence). CDR3 length equals 13 residues. Trimming left V 5 bases short and J 10 bases short, with 15 bases between. The CDR3 DNA reads TGTGCCAGCAGTGTTTTTCTAGCGAAGGAGCAGTTCTTC. Translation gives CASSVFLAKEQFF.

This clonotype came up a few times. The chain has TRBV28 and TRBJ1-4; TRBD1 agrees at 9 bases. The ends lost 4 bases at V and 2 bases at J; junction bases unmatched: 11. The CDR3 is made up of 18 amino acids. Germline-derived CDR1 and CDR2 are MDHEN and SYDVKM. CDR3 nucleotides: TGTGCCAGCAGTTCTTATTGGGCCGACAGGGGGACTAATGAAAAACTGTTTTTT. This translates into CASSSYWADRGTNEKLFF.

This clonotype was counted between two and nine times. The chain is built from TRBV27 and TRBJ2-7; either TRBD1 or TRBD2 may supply D (6 bases each). In germline, CDR1 is MNHEY, CDR2 SMNVEV (reference sequence). The V end lost 4 bases, the J end lost 2 bases, and 9 bases lay between the germline ends. The CDR3 is 13 residues long. CDR3 loop: CASSWGATYEQYF. The CDR3 coding sequence is TGTGCCAGCAGTTGGGGGGCCACCTACGAGCAGTACTTC.